The sequence of this TCR beta chain was determined in a study of blood T cell repertoires in COVID-19 (TCRdb year 2020). For the study in its entirety: ImmuneRACE Cohort 3 recovered participants were defined by two consecutive negative NP/OP PCR tests, healthcare professional clearance, or symptom resolution. Nearly every sample came with metadata listing a de-identified subject ID, COVID-19 status, age in years and sex. Samples from collaborators originated in the United States, Italy and Spain and spanned both the acute and convalescent phases of COVID-19. Samples came from the ongoing ImmuneRACE study (first 160 participants) plus 1,254 subjects from 6 global collaborators. The prospective study material was composed of cDNA or gDNA derived from T cells, B-cell-depleted T cells, or PBMCs. Subjects who had been exposed to COVID-19, were actively infected with it, or had recovered from it provided the deeply sampled blood TCRbeta repertoires that made up the dataset. The repertoires were released in a freely available public database meant as a resource for research on the immune response to SARS-CoV-2. Where available, HLA class I and class II types were obtained from metadata supplied by the sample provider rather than from assay-based typing.

TCRbeta CDR3 regions were amplified from genomic DNA using the immunoSEQ Assay, a bias-controlled multiplex PCR. Processing in the source paper ran as follows. The number of nucleated cells in each sample was estimated by amplification of reference gene primers within the assay. To quantify the absolute abundance of each unique TCRbeta CDR3 rearrangement, sequence reads were collapsed and filtered. For each sample, productive Simpson clonality was calculated as the square root of Simpson's diversity index over productive rearrangements. Entries here come from immuneACCESS through TCRdb and include only in-frame sequences with V and J called. Some clones fail to appear in such tables; in the studies checked, an unresolved V gene covers under half of the shortfall, and the cause of the remainder is unknown. The DNA gave D and trimming, while V, J and clone size come from that table. Here the sample has about 170,000 clones; 79% occur a single time. The ten largest clones represent 19% of the sample.

CDR1 is given as MDHEN and CDR2 as SYDVKM, both from the germline V gene. V is reduced by 6 bases and J by 5 bases, leaving a spacing of 10 bases between them. The CDR3 starts with the cysteine, ends with the phenylalanine, and has 12 residues. The retained sequence is limited to the CDR3, 36 bases, with the frame set at the first base. The investigation overall reported the following: The amount of clinical and demographic metadata varied by source and participant and was provided uncurated.

Enrolling through a virtual design, the prospective study's participants ranged in age from roughly 18 to 89 years and lived across more than 20 United States geographic areas. In the prospective study, participants were assigned to cohorts based on the clinical history participants reported in a screening survey and a study questionnaire. Mobile phlebotomists in the prospective study collected whole blood, serum and a nasopharyngeal or oropharyngeal swab from every participant. Prospective study participants could optionally give additional blood draws and questionnaires over a roughly two-month period. Before DNA extraction, blood samples from the prospective study were shipped at room temperature or frozen. As for this clone: Its antigen has not been determined. The input lacks base qualities; no much larger clone sits a single base away. The sample holds other DNA sequences that translate to the same CDR3.

Recombination linked TRBV28 to TRBJ1-2; the D gene is unclear. Sequencing was done on a sample of PBMCs or T cells enriched from blood (not recorded which). The source is a woman aged 70 to 79 in a cohort exposed to, infected with or recovered from COVID-19 (not recorded which). The nucleotide sequence reads as follows: TGTGCCAGCAGCCTCGGGGAGTATGGCTACACCTTC. This yields the protein CASSLGEYGYTF.